The 3 T cell receptor beta chains given below trace back to one sample, sequenced in a study of CD8+CD57+ T cells in acquired aplastic anemia. Genomic DNA, the template, was used for profiling of the TCR beta VDJ and CDR3. TCRdb recomputed calls from the reads with MiXCR, one row per CDR3 protein. The table shows 250,000 to 300,000 distinct CDR3 sequences, with approximately 60% occurring only once. Patients selected for sequencing had displayed CD8+CD57+ cell expansion by flow cytometry. The sequencing sample was made of sorted CD4+, CD8+, or CD8+CD57+ T cells (not recorded which) from PBMCs. These receptors originate from a human donor with aplastic anemia.

In its sample, this clonotype was seen a few times. V gene TRBV5-1 combines with J gene TRBJ1-2, with D perhaps matching TRBD1 (6 bases). CDR1 SGHRS and CDR2 YFSETQ come from the germline V gene. V lost 2 bases to trimming and J lost 3 bases, with 14 bases between them. The CDR3 is made up of 15 amino acids. CDR3 residues: CASSLGGAEDYGYTF. The DNA of the CDR3 is TGCGCCAGCAGCTTAGGGGGGGCGGAGGACTATGGCTACACCTTC. Variable domain in full (rest from reference TRBV5-1 and TRBJ1-2): KAGVTQTPRYLIKTRGQQVTLSCSPISGHRSVSWYQQTPGQGLQFLFEYFSETQRNKGNFPGRFSGRQFSNSRSEMNVSTLELGDSALYLCASSLGGAEDYGYTFGSGTRLTVV.

This clonotype was recorded at least ten times. The gene calls are TRBV5-1 and TRBJ2-7; D gene uncertain. V lost 0 bases to trimming and J lost 0 bases, with 7 bases between them. The length of the CDR3 is 14 residues. Germline values: CDR1 SGHRS, CDR2 YFSETQ. CDR3 in amino acids: CASSLEQSSYEQYF. In nucleotides, the CDR3 is TGCGCCAGCAGCTTGGAACAGAGCTCCTACGAGCAGTACTTC.

This clonotype was recorded only once. The chain combines TRBV7-3 with TRBJ2-3; D not certain. This CDR3 has 17 residues. Trimming shortened V by 1 base and J by 2 bases, and 16 bases separated the two germline ends. The germline V gene has CDR1 SGHTA and CDR2 FQGTGA. The CDR3: CASSLIPAEQNTDTQYF. The CDR3 DNA is TGTGCCAGCAGCTTAATTCCGGCGGAGCAGAACACAGATACGCAGTATTTT.